This TCR beta chain stems from a study of T cells after yellow fever vaccination. This clonotype was seen a handful of times. For TCR, cDNA came from 5'RACE template switching, which added a universal primer site and UMIs. TCRdb re-derived calls from the 5' RACE reads in MiXCR, one entry per CDR3 protein. This table holds approximately 600,000 distinct CDR3 sequences, 10% to 15% found once. With V trimmed by 5 bases and J by 3 bases, 8 bases remained unmatched. In germline, CDR1 is KGHSH, CDR2 LQKENI. The CDR3 extends over 15 amino acids. This clonotype originated in a young man who received the YFV17D yellow fever vaccine. The chain recombines TRBV18 with TRBJ2-7; 9 bases map to TRBD2. The sequences come from PBMCs, collected on the day of the yellow fever booster vaccination. CDR3 amino acids: CASSNWASGIYEQYF. The CDR3 DNA follows: TGTGCCAGCTCAAATTGGGCTAGCGGGATCTACGAGCAGTACTTC.